The 14 T cell receptor beta chains below all came from one sample that was sequenced in a study of control samples from healthy donors and cancer patients. Profiling relied on immunoSEQ multiplex PCR, and the TCRdb table lists in-frame clones only, not all of them. The table lists fewer than 300,000 clones, over 75% of them singletons. Sequenced material: PBMCs. The receptor source for this set is a woman aged 55-69 years with lung cancer.

V gene TRBV27 combines with J gene TRBJ2-3, with D tentatively TRBD1 (7 bases). Per the germline V gene, CDR1 is MNHEY and CDR2 is SMNVEV (reference sequence). The CDR3 contains 18 residues. The V and J ends lost 4 bases and 6 bases respectively, with 26 bases between them. CDR3 sequence reads: CASSSKGAGWGNTDTQYF. The CDR3 coding sequence is TGTGCCAGCAGTTCAAAGGGGGCGGGGTGGGGAAATACGGATACGCAGTATTTT.

V is TRBV5-4 and J is TRBJ2-1; maybe TRBD2 (6 bases). The CDR3 is made up of 15 amino acids. The ends were cut back, 1 base at V and 1 base at J, with 9 bases in the middle. In germline, CDR1 is SGHNT, CDR2 YYREEE (reference sequence). The CDR3 sequence: CASSLTSGSYNEQFF. CDR3 DNA: TGTGCCAGCAGCTTGACCAGCGGGTCCTACAATGAGCAGTTCTTC.

The chain combines TRBV4-1 with TRBJ2-5; unclear D gene. V lost 4 bases and J 1 base, leaving 13 bases between the germline ends. This CDR3 is built from 15 residues. Germline assignment: CDR1 MGHRA and CDR2 YSYEKL. This CDR3 is CASSPPPGRQETQYF. In DNA, the CDR3 is TGCGCCAGCAGCCCCCCCCCAGGCCGCCAAGAGACCCAGTACTTC.

V is TRBV6-5 and J is TRBJ2-7, with D tentatively TRBD2 (6 bases). With 5 bases removed from V and 1 base from J, the gap between germline ends came to 15 bases. Per germline, CDR1 MNHEY and CDR2 SVGAGI. The CDR3 has 15 residues. Here the CDR3 DNA reads TGTGCCAGCAGTCGCCGACTAGGTCGGTCCTACGAGCAGTACTTC. Its protein product is CASSRRLGRSYEQYF.

This clone appeared a single time. V is TRBV7-9 and J is TRBJ1-4, with 11 bases lining up with TRBD1. V shed 3 bases, J shed 8 bases, and the junction held 2 bases outside the gene matches. Germline V gene sequence: CDR1 SEHNR, CDR2 FQNEAQ (reference sequence). CDR3 length: 14 amino acids. Here the CDR3 reads CASSFGTGGEKLFF. The CDR3, as DNA: TGTGCCAGCAGCTTTGGGACAGGGGGGGAAAAACTGTTTTTT.

The V and J genes are TRBV10-1 and TRBJ2-2; 8 positions match TRBD1. The germline V gene encodes CDR1 WNHNN and CDR2 SYGVQD (reference sequence). The CDR3 contains 16 residues. V lost 0 bases and J lost 8; bases outside the gene matches: 8. The DNA for the CDR3 is TGCGCCAGCAGTGAGTCGACAGGGGACTCGGCGGGGGAGCTGTTTTTT. As protein: CASSESTGDSAGELFF.

The V and J genes are TRBV3-1 (or the pseudogene TRBV3-2) and TRBJ2-4; 8 bases fit TRBD2. The trim removed 4 bases at V and 0 bases at J, leaving 5 bases unmatched. From germline, CDR1 is LGHDT and CDR2 YNNKEL (reference sequence). The CDR3 is made up of 16 amino acids. The CDR3 DNA reads as TGTGCCAGCAGCCCTCTAGCGGGTTCAGCCAAAAACATTCAGTACTTC. Its protein product is CASSPLAGSAKNIQYF.

This chain uses TRBV27 with TRBJ2-1; 13 nucleotides agree with TRBD2. The germline gives CDR1 MNHEY, CDR2 SMNVEV (reference sequence). V was pared by 7 bases and J by 4 bases, with 7 bases of the junction left unmatched. CDR3 length: 16 residues. CDR3 DNA: TGTGCCAGCACCAGACTAGCGGGGGGCCGATACAATGAGCAGTTCTTC. Its translation: CASTRLAGGRYNEQFF.

The chain recombines TRBV7-6 with TRBJ2-7, with TRBD1 matching over 11 bases. In germline, CDR1 is SGHVS, CDR2 FNYEAQ. The CDR3 is made up of 14 amino acids. J lost 3 bases, V lost 5 bases, and 3 bases had no gene match. The CDR3 nucleotides are TGTGCCAGCAGCCCGGACAGGGGGCACTACGAGCAGTACTTC. Encoded protein: CASSPDRGHYEQYF.

This chain connects TRBV5-1 to TRBJ2-7; 14 nucleotides match TRBD2. The trim removed 4 bases at V and 7 bases at J, leaving 7 bases unmatched. The CDR3 totals 15 residues. Germline V lookup: CDR1 SGHRS, CDR2 YFSETQ. The CDR3 sequence: CASSLGTSGSQEQYF. CDR3 nucleotides: TGCGCCAGCAGCCTAGGGACTAGCGGGAGTCAAGAGCAGTACTTC. Using reference TRBV5-1 and TRBJ2-7 for the parts outside the CDR3, the full variable domain is KAGVTQTPRYLIKTRGQQVTLSCSPISGHRSVSWYQQTPGQGLQFLFEYFSETQRNKGNFPGRFSGRQFSNSRSEMNVSTLELGDSALYLCASSLGTSGSQEQYFGPGTRLTVT.

The rearrangement joins TRBV19 to TRBJ1-3; D gene unclear. Per germline, CDR1 LNHDA and CDR2 SQIVND (reference sequence). CDR3 length: 15 amino acids. V lost 6 bases to trimming and J lost 3 bases, with 15 bases between them. CDR3 amino acids: CASRNGRGGGNTIYF. The CDR3 DNA is TGTGCCAGTAGGAACGGCAGAGGAGGTGGAAACACCATATATTTT. The full variable domain, with the rest looked up from reference TRBV19 and TRBJ1-3, is DGGITQSPKYLFRKEGQNVTLSCEQNLNHDAMYWYRQDPGQGLRLIYYSQIVNDFQKGDIAEGYSVSREKKESFPLTVTSAQKNPTAFYLCASRNGRGGGNTIYFGEGSWLTVV.

Remarks on this clone: Other nucleotide sequences from this sample produce the same CDR3. The chain has TRBV20-1 and TRBJ2-3, with D unresolved. This CDR3 is built from 11 residues. Trimming removed 1 base from V and 2 bases from J, with 1 base in between. Germline V gene sequence: CDR1 DFQATT, CDR2 SNEGSKA (reference sequence). The CDR3 sequence: CSARATDTQYF. Written as DNA, the CDR3 is TGCAGTGCTAGAGCCACAGATACGCAGTATTTT.

This chain connects TRBV11-2 to TRBJ2-1; unclear D gene. The CDR3 covers 14 residues. Germline V lookup: CDR1 SGHAT, CDR2 FQNNGV. V shed 1 base and J shed 7 bases, with 11 bases lying between them. The DNA for the CDR3 is TGTGCCAGCAGCTTAGGTGGGTTGGTAAATGAGCAGTTCTTC. It yields the protein CASSLGGLVNEQFF. The variable domain in full, completed from reference TRBV11-2 and TRBJ2-1, reads EAGVAQSPRYKIIEKRQSVAFWCNPISGHATLYWYQQILGQGPKLLIQFQNNGVVDDSQLPKDRFSAERLKGVDSTLKIQPAKLEDSAVYLCASSLGGLVNEQFFGPGTRLTVL.

V usage is TRBV6-5 and J usage is TRBJ1-2; D unresolved. The CDR3 has 15 residues. The germline V gene encodes CDR1 MNHEY and CDR2 SVGAGI. V lost 5 bases and J lost 1, with 14 bases in between. This CDR3 is CASSPALGNNYGYTF. The CDR3 DNA is TGTGCCAGCAGTCCCGCTTTGGGGAATAACTATGGCTACACCTTC.